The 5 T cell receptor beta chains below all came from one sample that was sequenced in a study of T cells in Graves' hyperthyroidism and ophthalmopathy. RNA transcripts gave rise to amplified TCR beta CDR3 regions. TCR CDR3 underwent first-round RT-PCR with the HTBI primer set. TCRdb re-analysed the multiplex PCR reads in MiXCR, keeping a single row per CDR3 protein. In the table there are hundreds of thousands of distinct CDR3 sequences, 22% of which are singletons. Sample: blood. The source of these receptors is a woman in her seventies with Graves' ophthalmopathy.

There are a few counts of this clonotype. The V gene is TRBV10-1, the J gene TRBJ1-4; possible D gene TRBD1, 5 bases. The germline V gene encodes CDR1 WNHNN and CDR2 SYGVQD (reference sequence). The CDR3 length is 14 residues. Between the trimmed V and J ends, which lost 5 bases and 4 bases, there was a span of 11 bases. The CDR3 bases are TGCGCCAGCAGTCCGACAGCCAGTAATGAAAAACTGTTTTTT. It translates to CASSPTASNEKLFF.

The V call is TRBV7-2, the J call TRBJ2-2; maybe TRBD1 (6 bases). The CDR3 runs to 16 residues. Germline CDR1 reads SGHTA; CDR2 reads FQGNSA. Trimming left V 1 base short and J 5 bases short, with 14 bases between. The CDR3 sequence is CASSLGQGRKTGELFF. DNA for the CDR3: TGTGCCAGCAGCTTAGGGCAGGGGAGAAAGACCGGGGAGCTGTTTTTT.

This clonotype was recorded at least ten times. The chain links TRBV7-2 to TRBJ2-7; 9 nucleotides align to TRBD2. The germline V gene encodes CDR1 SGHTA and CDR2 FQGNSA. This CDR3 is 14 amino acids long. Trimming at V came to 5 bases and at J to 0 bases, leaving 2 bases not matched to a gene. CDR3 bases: TGTGCCAGCAGCAAGCGGGAGGTCTCCTACGAGCAGTACTTC. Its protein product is CASSKREVSYEQYF.

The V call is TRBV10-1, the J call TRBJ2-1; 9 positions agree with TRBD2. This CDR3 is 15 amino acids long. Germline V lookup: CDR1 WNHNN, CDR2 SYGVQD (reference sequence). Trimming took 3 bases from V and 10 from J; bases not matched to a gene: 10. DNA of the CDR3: TGCGCCAGCAGTGAAGGATTAGCGGGAGTGGAGGAGCAGTTCTTC. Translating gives CASSEGLAGVEEQFF.

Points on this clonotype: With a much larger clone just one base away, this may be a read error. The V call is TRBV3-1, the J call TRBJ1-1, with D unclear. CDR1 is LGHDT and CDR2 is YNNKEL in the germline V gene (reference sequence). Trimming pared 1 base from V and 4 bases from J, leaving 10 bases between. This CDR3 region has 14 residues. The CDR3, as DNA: TGTGCCAGCAGCCAAGTAATCCTGAGCACTGAAGCTTTCTTT. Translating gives CASSQVILSTEAFF. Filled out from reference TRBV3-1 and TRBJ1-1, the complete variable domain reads DTAVSQTPKYLVTQMGNDKSIKCEQNLGHDTMYWYKQDSKKFLKIMFSYNNKELIINETVPNRFSPKSPDKAHLNLHINSLELGDSAVYFCASSQVILSTEAFFGQGTRLTVV.